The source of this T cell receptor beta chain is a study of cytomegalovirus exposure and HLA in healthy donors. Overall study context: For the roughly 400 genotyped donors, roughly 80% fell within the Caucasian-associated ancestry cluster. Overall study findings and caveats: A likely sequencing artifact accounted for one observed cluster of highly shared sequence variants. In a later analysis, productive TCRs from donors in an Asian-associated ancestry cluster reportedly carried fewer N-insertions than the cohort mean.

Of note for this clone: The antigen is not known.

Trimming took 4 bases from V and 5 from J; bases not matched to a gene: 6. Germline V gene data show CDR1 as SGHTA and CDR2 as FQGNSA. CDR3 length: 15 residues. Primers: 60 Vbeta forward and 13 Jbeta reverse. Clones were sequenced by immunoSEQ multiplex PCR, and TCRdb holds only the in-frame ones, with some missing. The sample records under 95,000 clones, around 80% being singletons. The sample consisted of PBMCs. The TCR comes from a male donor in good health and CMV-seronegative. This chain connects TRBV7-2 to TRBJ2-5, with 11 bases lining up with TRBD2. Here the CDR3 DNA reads TGTGCCAGCAGCTCGCAACTAGCGGGGGAGGAGACCCAGTACTTC. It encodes CASSSQLAGEETQYF.